This is a list of T cell receptor beta chains from one sample in a study of cytomegalovirus exposure and HLA in healthy donors. The method was immunoSEQ multiplex PCR; TCRdb's version includes in-frame clones alone and lacks a portion of them. The repertoire holds about 150,000 clones, with more than 70% as singletons. The sequenced sample was PBMCs. All receptors come from a man between 18 and 35 years old in good health and CMV-seronegative. The CDR3 runs from the conserved cysteine through the conserved F or W. Each record gives: J gene, clone size, V gene, CDR3 length, D gene, CDR3 DNA, CDR3 protein. D genes are given only for firm matches. Not all rows give a size; the values are once, few, many and, for expanded clones, a class.

>TRBJ1-5|-|TRBV5-6|19|-
TGTGCCAGCAGCTTGGCCGGGGAGTCAAAGATTTCGGGGAATCAGCCCCAGCATTTT
CASSLAGESKISGNQPQHF
>TRBJ2-1|-|TRBV7-2|16|TRBD2
TGTGCCAGCAGCTTAGTAGTACTAGCGGAATACAATGAGCAGTTCTTC
CASSLVVLAEYNEQFF
>TRBJ1-5|-|TRBV7-9|12|-
TGTGCCAGCAGCTTAGAACGGCAGCCCCAGCATTTT
CASSLERQPQHF
>TRBJ2-2|-|TRBV5-1|15|-
TGCGCCAGCAGCTTTGTGACTATGGTCACCGGGGAGCTGTTTTTT
CASSFVTMVTGELFF
>TRBJ2-1|-|TRBV4-3|18|-
TGCGCCAGCAGCCAAGGGCTGAGGAAGCGGGCGTCCTACAATGAGCAGTTCTTC
CASSQGLRKRASYNEQFF
>TRBJ2-5|few|TRBV27|14|TRBD2
TGTGCCAGCAGCGGACTAGCGGGAGGGGAGACCCAGTACTTC
CASSGLAGGETQYF
>TRBJ2-5|-|TRBV6-1|17|TRBD2
TGTGCCAGCAGTGAATGGACTAGCGGGGGGCGGCAAGAGACCCAGTACTTC
CASSEWTSGGRQETQYF
>TRBJ2-2|-|TRBV19|15|-
TGTGCCAGTAGTGCGGGACAGAGGAACACCGGGGAGCTGTTTTTT
CASSAGQRNTGELFF
>TRBJ1-1|-|TRBV4-1|15|-
TGCGCCAGCAGCCAAGAGTCGGGTCTGAACACTGAAGCTTTCTTT
CASSQESGLNTEAFF
>TRBJ1-2|-|TRBV7-2|15|TRBD1
TGTGCCAGCACCCAACAACCGGGACAGTCCTATGGCTACACCTTC
CASTQQPGQSYGYTF
>TRBJ2-2|-|TRBV6-1|16|-
TGTGCCAGCAGTGAACGGCTAGCTTCGAACACCGGGGAGCTGTTTTTT
CASSERLASNTGELFF
>TRBJ1-1|-|TRBV4-1|15|-
TGCGCCAGCAGCCAAACATCACAGGCCGACACTGAAGCTTTCTTT
CASSQTSQADTEAFF
>TRBJ1-2|-|TRBV30|12|TRBD1
TGTGCCTCCCGACAGGGGGCTAATGGCTACACCTTC
CASRQGANGYTF
>TRBJ1-6|-|TRBV19|15|-
TGTGCCAGTAGCGACCGCGGGGAGGGTAATTCACCCCTCCACTTT
CASSDRGEGNSPLHF
>TRBJ1-2|-|TRBV27|14|TRBD1
TGTGCCAGCAGTTCTCCAGACAGGGGGGGTGGCTACACCTTC
CASSSPDRGGGYTF
>TRBJ2-1|few|TRBV6-4|15|TRBD2
TGTGCCAGCAGGATTCTAGCGGGGTCCTACAATGAGCAGTTCTTC
CASRILAGSYNEQFF
>TRBJ2-2|-|TRBV27|15|TRBD2
TGTGCCAGCGCCTCAGCGGGAGGGGTCACCGGGGAGCTGTTTTTT
CASASAGGVTGELFF
>TRBJ2-2|-|TRBV2|24|TRBD1
TGTGCCAGCAGTCATAAGACAGGGGAACCGGTGGAAGCTGGGGGAGCCCCTAACACCGGGGAGCTGTTTTTT
CASSHKTGEPVEAGGAPNTGELFF
>TRBJ2-7|-|TRBV7-2|14|TRBD2
TGTGCCAGCAGCTTACAGCGGGACGCCTACGAGCAGTACTTC
CASSLQRDAYEQYF
>TRBJ2-7|-|TRBV9|14|-
TGTGCCAGCAGCGTAGGCCAAGCTTCCTACGAGCAGTACTTC
CASSVGQASYEQYF
>TRBJ2-3|-|TRBV5-1|15|TRBD1
TGCGCCAGCAGCTTAGGCAGGGGGCAGACGGATACGCAGTATTTT
CASSLGRGQTDTQYF
>TRBJ1-5|-|TRBV18|14|-
TGTGCCAGCTCACCACGGGAGGCGAGACAGCCCCAGCATTTT
CASSPREARQPQHF
>TRBJ1-1|few|TRBV18|14|-
TGTGCCAGCTCACCAGATCGGGCGGGACTTGAAGCTTTCTTT
CASSPDRAGLEAFF
>TRBJ2-1|-|TRBV27|16|-
TGTGCCAGCAGTTTAGAACTGACAGTTATCCACAATGAGCAGTTCTTC
CASSLELTVIHNEQFF
>TRBJ1-3|-|TRBV5-6|13|-
TGTGCCAGCAGCTTGGTCAGACAAAACACCATATATTTT
CASSLVRQNTIYF
>TRBJ2-1|-|TRBV19|15|TRBD2
TGTGCCAGTATGGGGGTAGCGGGCTCCTACAATGAGCAGTTCTTC
CASMGVAGSYNEQFF
>TRBJ2-5|once|TRBV7-9|13|TRBD1
TGTGCCAGCAGCTCGGGGACAGGGGGGACCCAGTACTTC
CASSSGTGGTQYF
>TRBJ2-1|-|TRBV29-1|15|-
TGCAGCGTTCTACGGTTAGGAGGTGCCGGCGATGAGCAGTTCTTC
CSVLRLGGAGDEQFF
>TRBJ1-2|once|TRBV7-9|15|-
TGTGCCAGCAGCTTAGGTATGCAGGGATTTTATGGCTACACCTTC
CASSLGMQGFYGYTF
>TRBJ2-1|-|TRBV6-1|16|TRBD2
TGTGCCAGCAGTGTAAGCGGGGGGTCTACCTACAATGAGCAGTTCTTC
CASSVSGGSTYNEQFF
>TRBJ1-5|-|TRBV28|15|-
TGTGCCAGCAGCCGTCGAGGGGGAGGCAATCAGCCCCAGCATTTT
CASSRRGGGNQPQHF
>TRBJ2-1|once|TRBV7-6|16|-
TGTGCCAGCAGCTTAGCGTCGGTAGCGGACTACAATGAGCAGTTCTTC
CASSLASVADYNEQFF
>TRBJ2-5|-|TRBV4-1|19|TRBD2
TGCGCCAGCAGCCCCGAGGGACTAGCGGACCCAAGGGGGGGCGAGACCCAGTACTTC
CASSPEGLADPRGGETQYF
>TRBJ1-4|-|TRBV4-3|17|-
TGCGCCAGCAGCCTTTTAGGTCAGCGTGCAACTAATGAAAAACTGTTTTTT
CASSLLGQRATNEKLFF
>TRBJ2-7|-|TRBV11-2|15|TRBD2
TGTGCCAGCAACGTGGGGACTAGCGGGAGGGGAGAGCAGTACTTC
CASNVGTSGRGEQYF
>TRBJ1-1|once|TRBV4-1|16|-
TGCGCCAGCAGCCAAAGTAGTTGGGGGCCGGGCACTGAAGCTTTCTTT
CASSQSSWGPGTEAFF
>TRBJ1-5|-|TRBV25-1|16|TRBD1
TGTGCCAGCAATGCCGGCGGGACAGATAGCAATCAGCCCCAGCATTTT
CASNAGGTDSNQPQHF
>TRBJ1-5|-|TRBV5-6|17|TRBD1
TGTGCCAGCAGCTTAAAAGGCGGGGACAGGGTTTCCCAGCCCCAGCATTTT
CASSLKGGDRVSQPQHF
>TRBJ2-3|once|TRBV4-1|15|TRBD2
TGCGCCAGCAGCCAAGTTAGCGGGGGCACAGATACGCAGTATTTT
CASSQVSGGTDTQYF
>TRBJ1-1|-|TRBV4-1|14|-
TGCGCCAGCAGCCAAGGGACATCGAACACTGAAGCTTTCTTT
CASSQGTSNTEAFF
>TRBJ2-1|-|TRBV5-6|16|-
TGTGCCAGCACCCGGGAGCGGGACACAACCTACAATGAGCAGTTCTTC
CASTRERDTTYNEQFF
>TRBJ1-1|-|TRBV7-9|16|TRBD1
TGTGCCAGCAGCACTCCCTCAGGGGGTGAAGACACTGAAGCTTTCTTT
CASSTPSGGEDTEAFF
>TRBJ2-2|-|TRBV2|15|-
TGTGCCAGCAGCGCGCACCAGGGGAACACCGGGGAGCTGTTTTTT
CASSAHQGNTGELFF
>TRBJ2-7|-|TRBV5-1|14|-
TGCGCCAGCATACTCCCGATGCGCGACTACGAGCAGTACTTC
CASILPMRDYEQYF
>TRBJ2-7|-|TRBV28|10|-
TGTGCCAGCAGTTCATTCGAGCAGTACTTC
CASSSFEQYF
>TRBJ2-1|-|TRBV11-3|16|TRBD2
TGTGCCAGCAGCTTTCCGACTAGCGGGGGGGCAAGTGAGCAGTTCTTC
CASSFPTSGGASEQFF
>TRBJ2-5|-|TRBV10-1|13|-
TGCGCCAGCAGTGATACAGGGCAAGAGACCCAGTACTTC
CASSDTGQETQYF
>TRBJ2-7|once|TRBV23-1|15|-
TGCGCCAGCAGTCAATATAACCAGGGAAGGAACGAGCAGTACTTC
CASSQYNQGRNEQYF